This TCR beta chain was sequenced in a study of blood T cells in healthy people across ages. A second roughly 7 to 11 cycle PCR used barcoded and J-beta primers. Every sample produced at least 2.5 million CDR3-containing paired-end reads. TCRdb re-derived calls from the 5' RACE reads in MiXCR, one entry per CDR3 protein. This repertoire shows 1.5 million to 2 million distinct CDR3 sequences, approximately 30% found once; its top ten account for 7.7%. Material: blood. The source is a woman between 25 and 40 years old in good health.

This CDR3 is CSASPQPRAGGVEQYF. The CDR3 DNA is TGCAGTGCTAGCCCACAACCCAGGGCGGGAGGGGTTGAGCAGTACTTC. This chain links TRBV20-1 with TRBJ2-5; 9 positions match TRBD2. The CDR3 has 16 residues. V trimming: 3 bases; J trimming: 11 bases; junction bases outside the gene matches: 19. Germline V gene data show CDR1 as DFQATT and CDR2 as SNEGSKA (reference sequence).